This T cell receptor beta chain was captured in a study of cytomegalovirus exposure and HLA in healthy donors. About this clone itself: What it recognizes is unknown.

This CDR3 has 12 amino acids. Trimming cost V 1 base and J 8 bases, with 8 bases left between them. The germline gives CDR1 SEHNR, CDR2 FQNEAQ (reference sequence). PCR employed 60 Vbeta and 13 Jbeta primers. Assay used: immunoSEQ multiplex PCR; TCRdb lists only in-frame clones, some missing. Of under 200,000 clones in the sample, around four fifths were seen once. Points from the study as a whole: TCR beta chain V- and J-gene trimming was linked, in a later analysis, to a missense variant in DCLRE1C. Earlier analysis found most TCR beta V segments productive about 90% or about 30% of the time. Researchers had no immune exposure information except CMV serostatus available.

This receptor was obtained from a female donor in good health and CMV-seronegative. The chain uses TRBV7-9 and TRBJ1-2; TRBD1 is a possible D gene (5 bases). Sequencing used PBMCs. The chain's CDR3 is CASSLGGAGYTF. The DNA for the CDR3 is TGTGCCAGCAGCTTAGGCGGGGCCGGCTACACCTTC.